The T cell receptor (beta chain) under discussion was sequenced for a study of spatial heterogeneity in lung cancer. Whole-study context: Donation came from 70 or so patients with untreated early-stage non-small cell lung cancer. Alpha-chain detections were consistently fewer than beta-chain detections among the sequences. Whole-study findings and limits: Follow-up blood showed ubiquitous expanded tumor TCRs less than blood at resection did.

The presence of a unique molecular identifier marked each TCR cDNA molecule. TCRdb recomputed calls from the 5' RACE reads with MiXCR, one row per CDR3 protein. This sample yields about 52,000 distinct CDR3 sequences, of which around 7.7% are seen a single time; around 35% belongs to the top ten. Only a few counts were recorded for this clonotype. Its antigen is still unknown. Losses at the gene ends were 5 bases for V and 5 bases for J; bases not matched to a gene: 10. Germline-derived CDR1 and CDR2 are SGHTA and FQGNSA. This CDR3 region has 16 residues. Time point described: blood at routine non-recurrence follow-up after resection. Whole RNA came from tumor, nontumor lung or frozen PBMC and was sequenced without being sorted.

The sequences come from PBMCs, collected at follow-up. The chain carries TRBV7-2 and TRBJ2-3, with 10 bases that match TRBD1. This clonotype was obtained from a female donor with early-stage non-small cell lung cancer. CDR3 nucleotides: TGTGCCAGCAGCCCAGACTGGACAGGGGGGGAAGATACGCAGTATTTT. Its translation is CASSPDWTGGEDTQYF.